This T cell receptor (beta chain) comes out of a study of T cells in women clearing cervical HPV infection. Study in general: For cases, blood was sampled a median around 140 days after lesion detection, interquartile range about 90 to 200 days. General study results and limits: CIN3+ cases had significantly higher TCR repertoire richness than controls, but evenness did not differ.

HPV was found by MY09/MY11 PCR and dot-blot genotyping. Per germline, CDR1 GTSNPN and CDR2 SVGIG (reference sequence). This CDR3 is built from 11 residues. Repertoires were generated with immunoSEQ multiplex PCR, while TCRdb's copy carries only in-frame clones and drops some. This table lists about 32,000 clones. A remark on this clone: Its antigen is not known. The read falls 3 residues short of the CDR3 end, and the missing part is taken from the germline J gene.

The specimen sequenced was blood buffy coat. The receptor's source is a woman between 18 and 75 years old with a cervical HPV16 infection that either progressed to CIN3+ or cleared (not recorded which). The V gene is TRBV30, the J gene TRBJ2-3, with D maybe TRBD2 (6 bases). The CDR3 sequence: CASGVNQPQYF. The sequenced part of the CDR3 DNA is TGTGCCTCGGGGGTTAATCAGCCG.